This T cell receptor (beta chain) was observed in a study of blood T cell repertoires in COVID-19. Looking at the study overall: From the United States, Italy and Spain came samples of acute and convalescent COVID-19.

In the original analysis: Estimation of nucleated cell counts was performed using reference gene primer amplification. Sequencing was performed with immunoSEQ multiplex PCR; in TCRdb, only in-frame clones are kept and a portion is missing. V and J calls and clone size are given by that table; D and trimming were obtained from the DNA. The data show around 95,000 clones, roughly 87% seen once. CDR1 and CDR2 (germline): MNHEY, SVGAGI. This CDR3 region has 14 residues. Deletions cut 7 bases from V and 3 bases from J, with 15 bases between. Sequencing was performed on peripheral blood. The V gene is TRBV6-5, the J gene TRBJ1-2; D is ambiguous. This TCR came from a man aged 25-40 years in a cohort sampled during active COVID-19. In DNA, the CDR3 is TGTGCCAGCACTCAATCCGGAGTAGACTATGGCTACACCTTC. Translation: CASTQSGVDYGYTF.